These 32 T cell receptor beta chains came from one sample sequenced in a study of T cell responses to AZD1222 COVID-19 vaccine. Sequencing was performed with immunoSEQ multiplex PCR; in TCRdb, only in-frame clones are kept and a portion is missing. The sample records 100,000 to 150,000 clones, approximately 85% being singletons. The material was peripheral blood, obtained on day 0 of AZD1222 vaccination. Receptors were obtained from an adult in good health.

This clone was detected once. The chain joins TRBV29-1 to TRBJ2-5, with D possibly matching TRBD1 (6 bases). This CDR3 region has 12 residues. The germline CDR1 and CDR2 sequences are SQVTM and ANQGSEA. Trimming removed 6 bases from V and 3 bases from J, with 11 bases in between. CDR3 nucleotide sequence: TGCAGCGTGTGGACAGCTGAAGAGACCCAGTACTTC. This translates into CSVWTAEETQYF. Complete variable domain (other parts from reference TRBV29-1 and TRBJ2-5): SAVISQKPSRDICQRGTSLTIQCQVDSQVTMMFWYRQQPGQSLTLIATANQGSEATYESGFVIDKFPISRPNLTFSTLTVSNMSPEDSSIYLCSVWTAEETQYFGPGTRLLVL.

The gene calls are TRBV29-1 and TRBJ2-5; 11 bases agree with TRBD2. Germline CDR1 SQVTM, CDR2 ANQGSEA. The CDR3 length is 14 residues. V shed 4 bases and J 2 bases; nucleotides not matched to a gene: 3. CDR3 DNA sequence: TGCAGCGTTGGGTTAGCGGGAGGGCAAGAGACCCAGTACTTC. Translation gives CSVGLAGGQETQYF.

V is TRBV28 and J is TRBJ1-4; perhaps TRBD1 as D (6 bases). The germline CDR1 and CDR2 sequences are MDHEN and SYDVKM. Trimming removed 0 bases from V and 8 bases from J, with 13 bases in between. The length of the CDR3 is 15 residues. This CDR3 reads CASSLWGRGSEKLFF. As DNA, the CDR3 is TGTGCCAGCAGTTTATGGGGCAGGGGAAGCGAAAAACTGTTTTTT.

The chain joins TRBV6-2 or TRBV6-3 to TRBJ2-1; D may be TRBD2 (5 bases). The V gene's germline CDR1 is MNHEY and CDR2 SVGEGT. This CDR3 contains 13 residues. V gave up 6 bases and J gave up 7 bases, with 13 bases separating them. In DNA form, the CDR3 reads TGTGCCAGCAGCCCCGGAGGATTAAATGAGCAGTTCTTC. Protein product: CASSPGGLNEQFF.

This rearrangement joins TRBV9 to TRBJ2-5; D may be TRBD1 or TRBD2 (5 bases each). Germline V gene data show CDR1 as SGDLS and CDR2 as YYNGEE. CDR3 length equals 14 residues. V was cut by 2 bases and J by 0 bases, with 8 bases left in between. The CDR3 DNA reads as TGTGCCAGCAGCGTGCGAGGGGACCAAGAGACCCAGTACTTC. It specifies CASSVRGDQETQYF.

The V gene is TRBV5-1, the J gene TRBJ2-7; D remains ambiguous. The length of the CDR3 is 14 residues. V lost 3 bases and J 2 bases, leaving 12 bases between the germline ends. Germline assignment: CDR1 SGHRS and CDR2 YFSETQ. The CDR3 DNA follows: TGCGCCAGCAGCTCCCCTGCTGCCACCTACGAGCAGTACTTC. Its translation: CASSSPAATYEQYF.

V usage is TRBV5-1 and J usage is TRBJ1-1; tentative D call: TRBD1 (5 bases). The CDR3 is made up of 17 amino acids. Germline V gene lookup returns CDR1 SGHRS and CDR2 YFSETQ. Trimming shortened V by 0 bases and J by 0 bases, and 15 bases separated the two germline ends. CDR3 region: CASSLGLGRYMNTEAFF. CDR3 coding DNA: TGCGCCAGCAGCTTGGGGCTGGGGCGGTACATGAACACTGAAGCTTTCTTT. The full variable domain, with the rest looked up from reference TRBV5-1 and TRBJ1-1, is KAGVTQTPRYLIKTRGQQVTLSCSPISGHRSVSWYQQTPGQGLQFLFEYFSETQRNKGNFPGRFSGRQFSNSRSEMNVSTLELGDSALYLCASSLGLGRYMNTEAFFGQGTRLTVV.

This rearrangement joins TRBV5-6 to TRBJ1-2; D unresolved. The V end was cut by 1 base, the J end by 3 bases, with 7 bases between. The CDR3 has 13 amino acids. The germline CDR1 and CDR2 sequences are SGHDT and YYEEEE. This chain's CDR3 is CASSLLADYGYTF. In DNA, the CDR3 is TGTGCCAGCAGCTTGCTCGCAGACTATGGCTACACCTTC. Full variable domain (rest looked up from reference TRBV5-6 and TRBJ1-2): DAGVTQSPTHLIKTRGQQVTLRCSPKSGHDTVSWYQQALGQGPQFIFQYYEEEERQRGNFPDRFSGHQFPNYSSELNVNALLLGDSALYLCASSLLADYGYTFGSGTRLTVV.

The chain couples TRBV14 to TRBJ1-1; D ambiguous. This CDR3 is 12 amino acids long. Trimming shortened V by 0 bases and J by 11 bases, and 10 bases separated the two germline ends. Germline lookup yields CDR1 SGHDN and CDR2 FVKESK. CDR3 DNA sequence: TGTGCCAGCAGCCAAGAAGGTCCGACGGCTTTCTTT. Encoded protein: CASSQEGPTAFF.

The count of this clone is one. V usage is TRBV19 and J usage is TRBJ2-7; tentative D call: TRBD2 (6 bases). Germline loops: CDR1 LNHDA, CDR2 SQIVND (reference sequence). CDR3 length equals 16 residues. Trimming took 2 bases from V and 5 from J, leaving 19 bases between them. In DNA form, the CDR3 reads TGTGCCAGTAGTATATTTCGCGGGCAGGGAGGAAACGAGCAGTACTTC. Residues: CASSIFRGQGGNEQYF. The full variable domain, rest sourced from reference TRBV19 and TRBJ2-7, is DGGITQSPKYLFRKEGQNVTLSCEQNLNHDAMYWYRQDPGQGLRLIYYSQIVNDFQKGDIAEGYSVSREKKESFPLTVTSAQKNPTAFYLCASSIFRGQGGNEQYFGPGTRLTVT.

The chain links TRBV18 to TRBJ1-5, with D possibly being TRBD1 (5 bases). Between the trimmed V and J ends, which lost 3 bases and 5 bases, there was a span of 8 bases. The CDR3 has 13 amino acids. Germline-derived CDR1 and CDR2 are KGHSH and LQKENI. The CDR3 is CASSPGRDQPQHF. CDR3 nucleotide sequence: TGTGCCAGCTCACCGGGGCGGGATCAGCCCCAGCATTTT.

This clone qualifies as large. This chain connects TRBV4-3 to TRBJ2-2, with 8 bases aligning to TRBD2. V lost 2 bases and J lost 6; bases outside the gene matches: 8. There are 16 residues in the CDR3. Per germline, CDR1 LGHNA and CDR2 YSLEER. The CDR3 loop reads CASSQFREGPAGELFF. The CDR3 nucleotides read TGCGCCAGCAGCCAATTCCGGGAGGGCCCTGCCGGGGAGCTGTTTTTT.

The chain combines TRBV7-6 with TRBJ1-4; unclear D gene. V was cut by 4 bases and J by 0 bases, with 9 bases left in between. This CDR3 is built from 15 residues. Germline lookup yields CDR1 SGHVS and CDR2 FNYEAQ. The CDR3: CASSSITATNEKLFF. The CDR3 DNA follows: TGTGCCAGCAGCTCTATCACTGCAACTAATGAAAAACTGTTTTTT.

This clone was seen more than once but under ten times. CDR3 in amino acids: CASSLVGALKSGELFF. As DNA, the CDR3 is TGTGCCAGCAGCTTGGTCGGGGCCCTTAAGTCCGGGGAGCTGTTTTTT. The V call is TRBV5-6, the J call TRBJ2-2; D possibly uses TRBD1 or TRBD2 (5 bases each). CDR1 is SGHDT, CDR2 YYEEEE, per germline. Trimming took off 0 bases at V and 6 bases at J, with 15 bases between the two ends. This CDR3 has 16 residues.

The rearrangement uses TRBV29-1 and TRBJ2-7; 13 nucleotides match TRBD2. Looked up from germline, CDR1 is SQVTM and CDR2 is ANQGSEA. CDR3 length equals 15 residues. The ends lost 6 bases at V and 7 bases at J; junction bases unmatched: 12. CDR3 region: CSVAPRLAGGREQYF. The CDR3 nucleotides are TGCAGCGTGGCTCCGCGACTAGCGGGAGGTCGGGAGCAGTACTTC.

The chain is built from TRBV9 and TRBJ1-2; possibly TRBD1 for D (6 bases). This CDR3 spans 14 amino acids. Germline CDR1 is SGDLS and CDR2 is YYNGEE. V lost 4 bases and J lost 5, with 15 bases in between. The CDR3 loop reads CASSKGTGRYGYTF. CDR3 sequence (DNA): TGTGCCAGCAGCAAGGGCACAGGGCGGTATGGCTACACCTTC.

This clone showed up just once. The chain recombines TRBV3-1 (or the pseudogene TRBV3-2) with TRBJ1-3; 7 bases line up with TRBD1. CDR3 length: 15 amino acids. Germline V gives CDR1 LGHDT, CDR2 YNNKEL (reference sequence). The J segment lost 4 bases and the V segment lost 1 base, leaving 4 bases of the junction unmatched. The CDR3 loop is CASSQGGGGGNTIYF. The CDR3 DNA reads TGTGCCAGCAGCCAAGGAGGGGGCGGCGGAAACACCATATATTTT.

Written as DNA, the CDR3 is TGCAGTGCTAGTGCAAGGACGCTAAGGAAGTATGGCTACACCTTC. It specifies CSASARTLRKYGYTF. V usage is TRBV20-1 and J usage is TRBJ1-2; D gene uncertain. This CDR3 contains 15 residues. In germline, CDR1 is DFQATT, CDR2 SNEGSKA (reference sequence). Trimming took 3 bases from V and 5 from J, leaving 19 bases between them.

The V call is TRBV7-9, the J call TRBJ1-1; D is uncertain. The CDR3 length is 12 residues. V was cut by 9 bases and J by 1 base, with 9 bases left in between. Per germline, CDR1 SEHNR and CDR2 FQNEAQ (reference sequence). For the CDR3, the DNA is TGTGCCAGTACGATAGAGAACACTGAAGCTTTCTTT. Translating it yields CASTIENTEAFF.

The rearrangement joins TRBV29-1 to TRBJ2-1; 8 bases line up with TRBD2. The CDR3 is 16 amino acids. Germline V gene lookup returns CDR1 SQVTM and CDR2 ANQGSEA. V lost 5 bases to trimming and J lost 2 bases; unmatched junction nucleotides: 11. CDR3 DNA sequence: TGCAGCGTTCCCCCAAAGGGTAGCGGGGCCTACAATGAGCAGTTCTTC. Translating gives CSVPPKGSGAYNEQFF.

The count of this clone is one. CDR3 in DNA: TGTGCCAGCAGTGAATCGTCAGCCTACGAGCAGTACTTC. Its protein product is CASSESSAYEQYF. The chain combines TRBV6-1 with TRBJ2-7; no clear D gene. Per the germline V gene, CDR1 is MNHNS and CDR2 is SASEGT. Trimming pared 2 bases from V and 2 bases from J, leaving 7 bases between. The CDR3 covers 13 residues.

The chain has TRBV5-1 and TRBJ2-5; a possible D gene is TRBD2 (6 bases). CDR1 is SGHRS and CDR2 is YFSETQ in the germline V gene. The CDR3 is made up of 16 amino acids. V was shortened by 3 bases and J by 1 base, with 16 bases between the two germline ends. CDR3 DNA: TGCGCCAGCAGCTCAGAGAGTGTGGGGGGCCAAGAGACCCAGTACTTC. Its translation: CASSSESVGGQETQYF.

The chain's CDR3 is CASSPTSGRVAQYF. As DNA, the CDR3 is TGTGCCAGCAGTCCGACTAGCGGGAGGGTGGCGCAGTATTTT. This chain joins TRBV28 and TRBJ2-3, with 14 bases lining up with TRBD2. The CDR3 loop spans 14 amino acids. V lost 5 bases to trimming and J lost 10 bases; unmatched junction nucleotides: 5. CDR1 and CDR2 (germline): MDHEN, SYDVKM.

The J gene is TRBJ2-3, the V gene TRBV14, with D hard to call. The germline V and J ends were trimmed by 4 bases and 2 bases, with 13 bases remaining between them. This CDR3 is built from 15 residues. CDR1 is SGHDN, CDR2 FVKESK, per germline. The CDR3 is CASSPRGTITDTQYF. The DNA of the CDR3 is TGTGCCAGCAGCCCACGTGGCACGATCACAGATACGCAGTATTTT.

V is TRBV5-4 and J is TRBJ2-7; TRBD1 aligns across 11 bases. V lost 3 bases and J lost 1; bases outside the gene matches: 3. There are 15 residues in the CDR3. Per germline, CDR1 SGHNT and CDR2 YYREEE (reference sequence). The CDR3 DNA follows: TGTGCCAGCAGCTGGGGACAGGGGGTTTCCTACGAGCAGTACTTC. This sequence encodes CASSWGQGVSYEQYF.

The genes are TRBV28 and TRBJ2-7, with TRBD1 identical over 10 bases. The V gene's germline CDR1 is MDHEN and CDR2 SYDVKM. J gave up 2 bases and V 6 bases, and 7 bases lay outside the gene matches. The CDR3 extends over 15 amino acids. In nucleotides, the CDR3 is TGTGCCAGCAGCAGTTGGGGACAGGGGACCTACGAGCAGTACTTC. Translating it yields CASSSWGQGTYEQYF.

This rearrangement joins TRBV28 to TRBJ1-2; D gene unclear. V was cut by 2 bases and J by 5 bases, with 12 bases left in between. Germline values: CDR1 MDHEN, CDR2 SYDVKM. This CDR3 contains 14 residues. CDR3 amino acids: CASSLNEESYGYTF. The CDR3 DNA reads as TGTGCCAGCAGTTTAAACGAGGAGAGTTATGGCTACACCTTC.

A single count supports this clone. The chain employs TRBV5-1 and TRBJ2-3, with 9 bases fitting TRBD2. Germline V gene data show CDR1 as SGHRS and CDR2 as YFSETQ. V lost 7 bases, J lost 7 bases, and 7 bases stayed unmatched. The CDR3 runs 13 residues. The CDR3 sequence: CASFSGSTYTQYF. CDR3 coding DNA: TGCGCCAGCTTTAGCGGGAGCACGTATACGCAGTATTTT.

The sample holds one count of this clone. CDR3 sequence reads: CASRGLDRTQETQYF. The CDR3, as DNA: TGTGCCAGTCGGGGTTTGGACAGGACACAAGAGACCCAGTACTTC. The gene calls are TRBV2 and TRBJ2-5, with TRBD1 matching over 7 bases. Germline V CDR1 and CDR2: SNHLY, FYNNEI. There are 15 residues in the CDR3. V lost 9 bases to trimming and J lost 2 bases; unmatched junction nucleotides: 12.

This chain joins TRBV5-6 and TRBJ2-7; 9 positions match TRBD1. J lost 5 bases, V lost 0 bases, and 3 bases had no gene match. Germline V lookup: CDR1 SGHDT, CDR2 YYEEEE. This CDR3 has 14 amino acids. CDR3 sequence (DNA): TGTGCCAGCAGCTTGGGGGACAGGGTACACGAGCAGTACTTC. It specifies CASSLGDRVHEQYF.

The chain is built from TRBV7-9 and TRBJ2-3, with TRBD2 matching 11 bases. Germline V gene sequence: CDR1 SEHNR, CDR2 FQNEAQ (reference sequence). V shed 2 bases, J shed 2 bases, and the junction held 3 bases outside the gene matches. This CDR3 is built from 16 residues. For the CDR3, the DNA is TGTGCCAGCAGCTTACTAGCGGGAGGTATCACAGATACGCAGTATTTT. Encoded protein: CASSLLAGGITDTQYF.

The chain couples TRBV29-1 to TRBJ1-1; a possible D gene is TRBD1 (5 bases). This CDR3 has 12 amino acids. V dropped 7 bases and J dropped 3 bases, with 12 bases sitting between them. The germline V gene encodes CDR1 SQVTM and CDR2 ANQGSEA. CDR3 protein: CSGRDGYTEAFF. The CDR3 DNA sequence: TGCAGCGGCCGGGACGGATACACTGAAGCTTTCTTT.